This entry lists 26 T cell receptor beta chains sequenced from one sample in a study of beta chain features in type 1 diabetes. Points from the study as a whole: Across all four CD4+ subsets, people with type 1 diabetes showed modestly shorter TCRB CDR3s.

These receptors are not linked to any known antigen. The authors reverse transcribed all of the isolated RNA, so sequencing captured expressed TCRB transcripts. This table comes from immunoSEQ multiplex PCR, and its TCRdb copy is limited to in-frame clones, with some not included. The sample lists approximately 160,000 clones, 9% to 12% occurring once. The sample was central memory CD4+ T cells from blood. Receptor source: a man aged 25-45 years with type 1 diabetes.

The chain is built from TRBV5-1 and TRBJ2-5; 8 bases align to TRBD1. Germline CDR1 is SGHRS and CDR2 is YFSETQ. Unmatched junction bases numbered 7, after V lost 3 bases and J lost 3 bases. The CDR3 contains 15 residues. CDR3 nucleotide sequence: TGCGCCAGCAGCTCCGGGACAGGATCCAAAGAGACCCAGTACTTC. This codes for CASSSGTGSKETQYF.

This clone was detected a few times. The chain links TRBV19 to TRBJ2-2, with D uncertain. V shed 6 bases and J shed 3 bases, with 8 bases lying between them. Germline V gives CDR1 LNHDA, CDR2 SQIVND (reference sequence). CDR3 length: 13 residues. The CDR3 spells CASSYRDTGELFF. The DNA for the CDR3 is TGTGCCAGTAGCTACAGAGACACCGGGGAGCTGTTTTTT.

This clone was seen a few times. The V and J genes are TRBV14 and TRBJ1-1; TRBD1 aligns across 8 bases. The length of the CDR3 is 16 residues. V trimming: 4 bases; J trimming: 5 bases; junction bases outside the gene matches: 12. Germline CDR1 and CDR2: SGHDN and FVKESK. CDR3 nucleotide sequence: TGTGCCAGCAGCCCGTGGGCAGGGGGCAGTTTAACTGAAGCTTTCTTT. Residues: CASSPWAGGSLTEAFF.

The V gene is TRBV9, the J gene TRBJ2-2; 9 nucleotides match TRBD1. V lost 0 bases, J lost 5 bases, and 2 bases stayed unmatched. Germline CDR1 and CDR2: SGDLS and YYNGEE. The CDR3 is 15 amino acids. CDR3 sequence: CASSVGGTGTGELFF. CDR3 DNA: TGTGCCAGCAGCGTAGGCGGGACAGGGACCGGGGAGCTGTTTTTT. Based on the CDR3 plus reference TRBV9 and TRBJ2-2, the full variable domain is DSGVTQTPKHLITATGQRVTLRCSPRSGDLSVYWYQQSLDQGLQFLIQYYNGEERAKGNILERFSAQQFPDLHSELNLSSLELGDSALYFCASSVGGTGTGELFFGEGSRLTVL.

This clone was seen a handful of times. This chain joins TRBV7-9 and TRBJ1-2; TRBD1 is a possible D gene (5 bases). The CDR3 covers 13 residues. Looked up from germline, CDR1 is SEHNR and CDR2 is FQNEAQ (reference sequence). V gave up 6 bases and J gave up 3 bases, with 11 bases separating them. The CDR3: CASSRRGDYGYTF. CDR3 nucleotides: TGTGCCAGCAGTAGGCGGGGGGACTATGGCTACACCTTC.

The chain couples TRBV11-2 to TRBJ2-1, with 10 bases fitting TRBD2. With V trimmed by 3 bases and J by 4 bases, 6 bases remained unmatched. Germline CDR1 is SGHAT and CDR2 is FQNNGV. CDR3 size: 16 residues. CDR3 sequence (DNA): TGTGCCAGCAGCTTGTGGAGCGGGAGGGTTTACAATGAGCAGTTCTTC. Translating it yields CASSLWSGRVYNEQFF.

This clone has a handful of counts. The chain couples TRBV21-1 to TRBJ2-7; TRBD1 reflects the table's D call only, with no check against the DNA. TRBV21-1 is classified as a pseudogene. The length of the CDR3 is 15 residues. CDR3 loop: CASSRSVRGHYEQYF. CDR3 coding DNA: TGTGCCAGCAGCCGCTCGGTGAGGGGGCACTACGAGCAGTACTTC.

The chain links TRBV11-2 to TRBJ2-1; 11 bases agree with TRBD2. Unmatched junction bases numbered 7, after V lost 5 bases and J lost 7 bases. Germline assignment: CDR1 SGHAT and CDR2 FQNNGV. This CDR3 has 15 residues. The CDR3 DNA is TGTGCCAGCAGCGGTACTAGCGGGAGTTTGAATGAGCAGTTCTTC. Its protein is CASSGTSGSLNEQFF.

In regard to this clone: A read error may produce the germline difference seen at one junction end. This sequence joins TRBV29-1 and TRBJ2-5, with unresolved D. From germline, CDR1 is SQVTM and CDR2 ANQGSEA. The CDR3 runs to 12 residues. The CDR3 sequence: CSVQEDRETQYF. The CDR3 bases are TGCAGCGTTCAAGAAGATCGGGAGACCCAGTACTTC.

This clone was counted a few times. CDR3 residues: CASTGTSGANEQFF. The CDR3 nucleotides are TGTGCCAGCACAGGGACTAGCGGCGCCAATGAGCAGTTCTTC. The rearrangement uses TRBV27 and TRBJ2-1, with TRBD2 matching 11 bases. V gave up 7 bases and J gave up 6 bases; unmatched junction bases: 5. The CDR3 contains 14 residues. Germline V CDR1 and CDR2: MNHEY, SMNVEV (reference sequence).

The J gene is TRBJ2-1, the V gene TRBV5-1; D ambiguous. CDR1 and CDR2 from the germline V gene are SGHRS and YFSETQ. The CDR3 runs 14 residues. V dropped 3 bases and J dropped 2 bases, with 9 bases sitting between them. This CDR3 is CASSSLPAYNEQFF. The CDR3 DNA follows: TGCGCCAGCAGCTCCCTACCCGCCTACAATGAGCAGTTCTTC.

The table lists this clone with a few counts. The chain joins TRBV5-1 to TRBJ1-2, with D perhaps TRBD1 (6 bases). Germline CDR1 reads SGHRS; CDR2 reads YFSETQ. Trimming shortened V by 0 bases and J by 2 bases, and 8 bases separated the two germline ends. This CDR3 contains 14 residues. CDR3 in amino acids: CASSLAGQNYGYTF. DNA of the CDR3: TGCGCCAGCAGCTTGGCGGGACAAAACTATGGCTACACCTTC. The entire variable domain, with the rest obtained from reference TRBV5-1 and TRBJ1-2, is as follows: KAGVTQTPRYLIKTRGQQVTLSCSPISGHRSVSWYQQTPGQGLQFLFEYFSETQRNKGNFPGRFSGRQFSNSRSEMNVSTLELGDSALYLCASSLAGQNYGYTFGSGTRLTVV.

In its sample, this clone was seen a few times. V and J are TRBV19 and TRBJ2-5; the D is unclear. This CDR3 spans 14 amino acids. Trimming stripped 5 bases from V and 5 bases from J, with 15 bases between. The germline gives CDR1 LNHDA, CDR2 SQIVND (reference sequence). The CDR3 here is CASSELAPGETQYF. The CDR3 coding sequence is TGTGCCAGTAGTGAATTAGCCCCCGGGGAGACCCAGTACTTC.

The J gene is TRBJ2-2, the V gene TRBV9; 9 nucleotides agree with TRBD2. The J segment lost 4 bases and the V segment lost 3 bases, leaving 10 bases of the junction unmatched. The CDR3 covers 17 residues. Germline CDR1 SGDLS, CDR2 YYNGEE. DNA of the CDR3: TGTGCCAGCAGCGCCCGGGGGACTAGCCGGGTCACCGGGGAGCTGTTTTTT. It is translated as CASSARGTSRVTGELFF. The full variable domain, rest sourced from reference TRBV9 and TRBJ2-2, is DSGVTQTPKHLITATGQRVTLRCSPRSGDLSVYWYQQSLDQGLQFLIQYYNGEERAKGNILERFSAQQFPDLHSELNLSSLELGDSALYFCASSARGTSRVTGELFFGEGSRLTVL.

This chain connects TRBV30 to TRBJ2-4, with a possible D match to TRBD1 (6 bases). This CDR3 has 14 residues. Trimming removed 2 bases at V and 4 bases at J, with 12 bases between. Germline V gene data show CDR1 as GTSNPN and CDR2 as SVGIG (reference sequence). Here the CDR3 reads CAWSSGQTKNIQYF. The CDR3 DNA is TGTGCCTGGAGTAGCGGACAGACTAAAAACATTCAGTACTTC.

This clone has a handful of counts. The V call is TRBV25-1, the J call TRBJ1-4; TRBD1 aligns across 8 bases. Per germline, CDR1 MGHDK and CDR2 SYGVNS. There are 15 residues in the CDR3. V was clipped by 4 bases and J by 8 bases; unmatched bases: 9. Written as DNA, the CDR3 is TGTGCCAGCAGTGGGCTCGGACAGGGAAACGAAAAACTGTTTTTT. Translation gives CASSGLGQGNEKLFF.

The DNA of the CDR3 is TGTGCCAGCAGCTTGTCAGGTGAAAAACTGTTTTTT. Encoded protein: CASSLSGEKLFF. The chain is built from TRBV5-6 and TRBJ1-4; D is unresolved. The CDR3 sequence is 12 residues long. Trimming cost V 1 base and J 7 bases, with 5 bases left between them. Germline V gene data show CDR1 as SGHDT and CDR2 as YYEEEE.

This clone was detected once. The V and J genes are TRBV4-1 and TRBJ1-2, with D unresolved. Germline loops: CDR1 MGHRA, CDR2 YSYEKL. There are 13 residues in the CDR3. V lost 0 bases and J 8 bases, leaving 10 bases between the germline ends. In DNA, the CDR3 is TGCGCCAGCAGCCAAGAACCGGGTGGCGGCTACACCTTC. Translating it yields CASSQEPGGGYTF.

This clone was observed a few times. The chain links TRBV29-1 to TRBJ2-1; tentatively, D is TRBD2 (5 bases). Germline CDR1 and CDR2: SQVTM and ANQGSEA. The CDR3 sequence is 13 residues long. Trimming removed 4 bases from V and 6 bases from J, with 13 bases in between. CDR3 amino acids: CSVAGSPVNEQFF. As DNA, the CDR3 is TGCAGCGTTGCGGGGTCCCCTGTCAATGAGCAGTTCTTC.

The chain links TRBV9 to TRBJ2-5; 15 bases match TRBD2. CDR1 and CDR2 (germline): SGDLS, YYNGEE. The CDR3 is 16 amino acids. V was pared by 3 bases and J by 3 bases, with 3 bases of the junction left unmatched. CDR3 sequence: CASSAGLAGGEETQYF. The CDR3 DNA is TGTGCCAGCAGCGCGGGACTAGCGGGAGGTGAAGAGACCCAGTACTTC. The variable domain in full, completed from reference TRBV9 and TRBJ2-5, reads DSGVTQTPKHLITATGQRVTLRCSPRSGDLSVYWYQQSLDQGLQFLIQYYNGEERAKGNILERFSAQQFPDLHSELNLSSLELGDSALYFCASSAGLAGGEETQYFGPGTRLLVL.

This clone was seen a handful of times. J is TRBJ2-1 and V is TRBV5-4, with 9 positions matching TRBD2. The germline V gene encodes CDR1 SGHNT and CDR2 YYREEE (reference sequence). The CDR3 contains 16 residues. V was clipped by 0 bases and J by 8 bases; unmatched bases: 9. Written as DNA, the CDR3 is TGTGCCAGCAGCTTGGAGGGGCGGGAGGGTACGGATGAGCAGTTCTTC. It encodes CASSLEGREGTDEQFF.

This clone was observed a few times. Other DNA sequences in this specimen translate into the identical CDR3. V and J are TRBV28 and TRBJ2-7; TRBD2 is a possible D gene (5 bases). V dropped 3 bases and J dropped 0 bases, with 9 bases sitting between them. This CDR3 region has 14 residues. CDR1 is MDHEN and CDR2 is SYDVKM in the germline V gene. This CDR3 reads CASSLPGSSYEQYF. CDR3 nucleotide sequence: TGTGCCAGCAGTTTGCCGGGGAGCTCCTACGAGCAGTACTTC.

This chain uses TRBV2 with TRBJ2-3; TRBD2 aligns across 7 bases. Per germline, CDR1 SNHLY and CDR2 FYNNEI. This CDR3 spans 14 amino acids. J gave up 3 bases and V 3 bases, and 3 bases lay outside the gene matches. CDR3 nucleotide sequence: TGTGCCAGCAGTGAGCGGGAGATGACAGATACGCAGTATTTT. Translating gives CASSEREMTDTQYF.

The chain employs TRBV11-2 and TRBJ2-5, with D maybe TRBD1 (6 bases). Trimming took off 0 bases at V and 1 base at J, with 12 bases between the two ends. This CDR3 is 16 amino acids long. CDR1 and CDR2 (germline): SGHAT, FQNNGV. CDR3 residues: CASSLEGTGRQETQYF. The CDR3 DNA sequence: TGTGCCAGCAGCTTAGAGGGTACAGGGCGCCAAGAGACCCAGTACTTC.

Only a few counts were recorded for this clone. The chain recombines TRBV7-9 with TRBJ2-7; D gene ambiguous. The V and J ends lost 5 bases and 6 bases respectively, with 8 bases between them. Germline lookup yields CDR1 SEHNR and CDR2 FQNEAQ (reference sequence). The CDR3 sequence is 11 residues long. In DNA form, the CDR3 reads TGTGCCAGCAGCATTACTCGCGAGCAGTACTTC. Residues: CASSITREQYF.

V and J are TRBV18 and TRBJ1-1, with TRBD1 as a possible D gene (5 bases). Germline CDR1 is KGHSH and CDR2 is LQKENI. There are 14 residues in the CDR3. V dropped 1 base and J dropped 4 bases, with 10 bases sitting between them. The CDR3 nucleotides are TGTGCCAGCTCACCACGAAGCGGGGGCACTGAAGCTTTCTTT. It codes for CASSPRSGGTEAFF.